This T cell receptor beta chain originates from a study of shared clonotypes between healthy human individuals (TCRdb year 2020). About the full investigation: Two women and three men aged 18 to 49 years were included in the cohort. Blood TCR repertoires of a handful of healthy adults were deeply sequenced to estimate repertoire size and the extent of clonotype sharing between individuals. Each donor's leukapheresis produced roughly between roughly 0.85 and 9.5 billion PBMCs. To increase sequencing depth and limit assay-specific biases, different laboratories used diverse techniques to prepare libraries and sequence TCR repertoires. General findings and caveats noted by the study authors: Sampling was restricted to blood, and TCR repertoires in tissues likely differ from the TCR repertoires found in blood. Pairwise subsampling indicated that sequencing depth was expected to affect the degree of clonotype sharing among donors. Because the study included a small number of donors, the genetic and exposure-history diversity represented was limited.

The donors were healthy, HIV-negative adults who had no recently reported acute infections or vaccinations. All donors were Caucasian adults living in Nashville, Tennessee, USA. For unsorted samples, approximately 89 million PBMCs were counted, and genomic DNA was extracted using the QIAamp DNA Blood Mini kit. After blood collection by leukapheresis, PBMCs were isolated using Ficoll-Histopaque density gradient centrifugation and then cryopreserved in the vapor phase of liquid nitrogen. This clone was counted once. The antigen it recognizes is unknown. Base qualities are not recorded, but no much larger clone differs from it by a single base. Using the deep immunoSEQ assay, TCR CDR3 regions were amplified from genomic DNA by multiplex PCR. Extracted genomic DNA from each cell subset was distributed evenly across all wells of several immunoSEQ 96-well plates, and each plate was treated as a replicate. For unsorted PBMC, 300 ng of genomic DNA, equivalent to about 32,000 T cell genomes, went into each replicate PCR. Unsorted PBMC genomic DNA was sequenced across ten immunoSEQ deep assay plates. Purified libraries were quantified with a Qubit 3.0 fluorometer, sized on a Bioanalyzer 2100, and re-quantified with the KAPA Library Quantification kit. Every immunoSEQ 96-well plate was sequenced on a dedicated single-read 150-cycle Illumina NextSeq 550 flow cell. The source study handled its data this way. Because the immunoSEQ output included only junctional sequences and no quality scores, the filtering could not be the same as the filtering used for full-length reads. To assign V/J genes and CDR3, sequences were annotated using PyIR, a Python wrapper for IgBLAST v1.9, with IMGT germline references. Reads were filtered out if the reads had weak V/J assignments (E-value above 1e-6), no CDR3, stop codons, out-of-frame junctions, or ambiguous translated residues. V3J clonotypes were defined as sequences sharing the same inferred V gene, J gene, and CDR3 amino acid sequence. The percentage overlap between two repertoires was calculated by dividing the number of shared unique clonotypes by the size of the smaller repertoire. RTK rarefaction, the Chao1 estimator, and Recon v2.1 estimates of unobserved clonotypes were used to assess repertoire richness. TCRdb retrieved this table from immuneACCESS and kept in-frame rearrangements only. Not all clones are present; in checked studies, unresolved V genes account for under half, and no reason is known for the remainder. That table furnishes V, J and clone size, whereas the DNA furnished D and trimming. In all, the sample holds about 530,000 clones, and almost 80% of those were seen once. The ten largest clones take up under 15% of the sample.

Trimming takes 8 bases from V and 9 bases from J, and the germline ends sit 17 bases apart. The germline V gene specifies MDHEN as CDR1 and SYDVKM as CDR2. From the cysteine through the phenylalanine, the CDR3 covers 13 amino acids. The read is trimmed to its CDR3 DNA, 39 bases read in frame from base 1. The chain employs TRBV28 and TRBJ2-1; the D gene is possibly TRBD1 or TRBD2, with 5 bases matching each. Sample: PBMCs. The TCR sequence derives from a woman in her 40s in good health. Some clones in this sample may be carry-over from other donors' samples. The CDR3 region has the sequence CASGWTPGREQFF. The base sequence is TGTGCCAGCGGGTGGACACCGGGGCGTGAGCAGTTCTTC.